These T cell receptor beta chains were read from a single sample in a study of lymphopenia after photon versus proton radiotherapy. Here immunoSEQ multiplex PCR was the method, and the copy in TCRdb shows in-frame clones only, minus some. The sample holds over 50,000 clones, about 86% seen once. The source material was peripheral blood, sampled from a patient treated with photon-based radiotherapy. All receptors come from a man between 35 and 55 years old with gastric cancer. CDR3s include the opening cysteine and the closing phenylalanine or tryptophan. Fields, in order: V gene, J gene, clone size, D gene, CDR3 DNA, CDR3 protein. D genes are given only for firm matches. The listing skips clone size in some rows; elsewhere it reads once, few, many or a size class.

>TRBV11-3|TRBJ2-1|few|TRBD1
TGTGCCAGCGCAATGTACACCGGGACAGGGCGGGATGAGCAGTTCTTC
CASAMYTGTGRDEQFF
>TRBV4-1|TRBJ2-1|.|.
TGCGCCAGCAGCCATCCCCTGAGGGACTACAATGAGCAGTTCTTC
CASSHPLRDYNEQFF
>TRBV29-1|TRBJ2-1|.|TRBD2
TGCAGCGTTTCCGGAGGCGGGGGGAGCTCCTACAATGAGCAGTTCTTC
CSVSGGGGSSYNEQFF
>TRBV15|TRBJ1-2|.|.
TGTGCCACCGGCCGGGACCTCACGGGGGGCTACACCTTC
CATGRDLTGGYTF
>TRBV19|TRBJ1-1|.|TRBD1
TGTGCCAGCAGGGGGCTAGGGAGAACTGAAGCTTTCTTT
CASRGLGRTEAFF
>TRBV19|TRBJ2-5|.|.
TGTGCCAGTAGTCCCCGACAGGATAGAGAGACCCAGTACTTC
CASSPRQDRETQYF
>TRBV23-1|TRBJ1-3|once|.
TGCGCCAGCAGTCAATCTACAGCGCCAAGCTCTGGAAACACCATATATTTT
CASSQSTAPSSGNTIYF
>TRBV14|TRBJ1-3|.|.
TGTGCCAGCAGCCCAGGAGCCTTCTCTGGAAACACCATATATTTT
CASSPGAFSGNTIYF
>TRBV6-4|TRBJ1-5|.|.
TGTGCCAGCAGTGTAGAGGGCGGTCAGCCCCAGCATTTT
CASSVEGGQPQHF
>TRBV7-2|TRBJ2-3|.|.
TGTGCCAGCAGCGACCGGACTAGCACAGATACGCAGTATTTT
CASSDRTSTDTQYF
>TRBV5-6|TRBJ2-7|.|.
TGTGCCAGCAGCTCGCGAACCTACGAGCAGTACTTC
CASSSRTYEQYF